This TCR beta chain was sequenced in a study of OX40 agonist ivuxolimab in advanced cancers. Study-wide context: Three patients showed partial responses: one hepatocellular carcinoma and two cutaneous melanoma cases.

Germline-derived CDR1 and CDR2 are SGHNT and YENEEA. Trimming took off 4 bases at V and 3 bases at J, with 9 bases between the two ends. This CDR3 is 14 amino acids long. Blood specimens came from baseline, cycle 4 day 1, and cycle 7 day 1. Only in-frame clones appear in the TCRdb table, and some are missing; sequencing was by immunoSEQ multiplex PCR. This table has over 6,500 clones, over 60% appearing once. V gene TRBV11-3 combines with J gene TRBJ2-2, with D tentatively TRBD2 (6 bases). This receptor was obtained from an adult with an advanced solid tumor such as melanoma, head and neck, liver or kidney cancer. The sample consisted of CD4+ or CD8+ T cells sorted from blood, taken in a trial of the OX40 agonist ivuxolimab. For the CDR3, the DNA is TGTGCCAGCAGCTCGCGGGGTTACACCGGGGAGCTGTTTTTT. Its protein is CASSSRGYTGELFF.